A single sample is the source of the 18 T cell receptor beta chains below, sequenced in a study of T cell responses to AZD1222 COVID-19 vaccine. Generated by immunoSEQ multiplex PCR, the TCRdb table keeps only in-frame clones and is missing some. This sample carries tens of thousands of clones, 75% to 90% of them seen once, and the ten largest clones take roughly 16%. Sequences were derived from peripheral blood, sampled on day 0 of AZD1222 vaccination. The receptors shown here come from an adult in good health.

CDR3 in amino acids: CASSFGRGPQNGYTF. CDR3 in DNA: TGCGCCAGCAGCTTTGGCAGGGGACCCCAAAATGGCTACACCTTC. V usage is TRBV5-1 and J usage is TRBJ1-2, with a possible D match to TRBD1 (6 bases). This CDR3 is 15 amino acids long. V shed 2 bases and J shed 6 bases, with 17 bases lying between them. Germline CDR1 and CDR2: SGHRS and YFSETQ. Drawing the rest from reference TRBV5-1 and TRBJ1-2, the complete variable domain is KAGVTQTPRYLIKTRGQQVTLSCSPISGHRSVSWYQQTPGQGLQFLFEYFSETQRNKGNFPGRFSGRQFSNSRSEMNVSTLELGDSALYLCASSFGRGPQNGYTFGSGTRLTVV.

V and J are TRBV6-5 and TRBJ2-1; tentatively, D is TRBD1 (5 bases). The CDR3 contains 13 residues. Germline lookup yields CDR1 MNHEY and CDR2 SVGAGI. The germline V and J ends were trimmed by 5 bases and 7 bases, with 12 bases remaining between them. This chain's CDR3 is CASSRQSWNEQFF. In DNA form, the CDR3 reads TGTGCCAGCAGTAGACAGAGCTGGAATGAGCAGTTCTTC.

The gene calls are TRBV6-1 and TRBJ2-7; D might be TRBD1 (5 bases). Germline V lookup: CDR1 MNHNS, CDR2 SASEGT. The CDR3 consists of 16 residues. V was pared by 0 bases and J by 0 bases, with 12 bases between. The CDR3 protein is CASSEAPTASSYEQYF. In DNA form, the CDR3 reads TGTGCCAGCAGTGAAGCCCCGACAGCGAGCTCCTACGAGCAGTACTTC.

This chain joins TRBV29-1 and TRBJ1-2; unclear D gene. The CDR3 is 15 residues long. Trimming pared 3 bases from V and 4 bases from J, leaving 18 bases between. Germline V gene lookup returns CDR1 SQVTM and CDR2 ANQGSEA. The CDR3 spells CSVEVPSSKSYGYTF. In DNA, the CDR3 is TGCAGCGTTGAGGTGCCCAGCAGCAAGTCCTATGGCTACACCTTC. The variable domain in full, completed from reference TRBV29-1 and TRBJ1-2, reads SAVISQKPSRDICQRGTSLTIQCQVDSQVTMMFWYRQQPGQSLTLIATANQGSEATYESGFVIDKFPISRPNLTFSTLTVSNMSPEDSSIYLCSVEVPSSKSYGYTFGSGTRLTVV.

The J gene is TRBJ1-1, the V gene TRBV6-1; no reliable D call. Trimming removed 0 bases from V and 6 bases from J, with 8 bases in between. The CDR3 extends over 13 amino acids. Germline lookup yields CDR1 MNHNS and CDR2 SASEGT. CDR3 residues: CASSEALLSEAFF. The CDR3, as DNA: TGTGCCAGCAGTGAAGCCCTCTTATCTGAAGCTTTCTTT.

The V call is TRBV19, the J call TRBJ1-5; D is uncertain. The germline V gene has CDR1 LNHDA and CDR2 SQIVND (reference sequence). This CDR3 is 15 amino acids long. V was cut by 4 bases and J by 4 bases, with 14 bases left in between. DNA of the CDR3: TGTGCCAGTAGTAAGCTTGGTCGGGGTAATCAGCCCCAGCATTTT. Its protein is CASSKLGRGNQPQHF.

The rearrangement joins TRBV4-2 to TRBJ1-5; 7 nucleotides agree with TRBD1. Germline CDR1 is LGHNA and CDR2 is YNFKEQ. This CDR3 region has 15 residues. Germline trimming cut 4 bases from V and 5 bases from J; bases unmatched to any gene: 8. CDR3 in DNA: TGTGCCAGCAGCCGCCTAGACAGGGACGATCAGCCCCAGCATTTT. Translation: CASSRLDRDDQPQHF.

This clone was picked up one time. V gene TRBV28 combines with J gene TRBJ1-2; the match to TRBD1 covers 8 bases. The CDR3 extends over 14 amino acids. CDR1 MDHEN and CDR2 SYDVKM come from the germline V gene. Germline trimming cut 7 bases from V and 7 bases from J; bases unmatched to any gene: 11. The CDR3 loop is CASNGQGDTGGYTF. The CDR3 nucleotides are TGTGCCAGCAACGGACAGGGAGATACGGGTGGCTACACCTTC.

This clone came up once. The chain couples TRBV11-3 to TRBJ2-1, with 12 bases identical to TRBD1. Germline CDR1 is SGHNT and CDR2 is YENEEA. The J segment lost 7 bases and the V segment lost 1 base, leaving 2 bases of the junction unmatched. This CDR3 has 15 residues. CDR3 region: CASSLGGQGANEQFF. Here the CDR3 DNA reads TGTGCCAGCAGCTTAGGGGGACAGGGGGCAAATGAGCAGTTCTTC. The full variable domain, with the rest looked up from reference TRBV11-3 and TRBJ2-1, is EAGVVQSPRYKIIEKKQPVAFWCNPISGHNTLYWYLQNLGQGPELLIRYENEEAVDDSQLPKDRFSAERLKGVDSTLKIQPAELGDSAVYLCASSLGGQGANEQFFGPGTRLTVL.

The rearrangement uses TRBV27 and TRBJ1-5; possible D gene TRBD1, 5 bases. Germline CDR1 and CDR2: MNHEY and SMNVEV (reference sequence). The ends were cut back, 3 bases at V and 3 bases at J, with 15 bases in the middle. The CDR3 is 16 residues long. CDR3 in DNA: TGTGCCAGCAGTTTGAAGGCAGGGTGGGCCAATCAGCCCCAGCATTTT. This translates into CASSLKAGWANQPQHF.

The chain uses TRBV28 and TRBJ1-4, with 9 bases fitting TRBD1. The length of the CDR3 is 16 residues. After removal of 6 bases from V and 6 bases from J, the junction contained 11 bases not matched to a gene. CDR1 and CDR2 (germline): MDHEN, SYDVKM. CDR3 region: CASSVWDRVWDEKLFF. The CDR3 nucleotides are TGTGCCAGCAGCGTGTGGGACAGGGTTTGGGATGAAAAACTGTTTTTT. The complete variable domain, with remaining parts taken from reference TRBV28 and TRBJ1-4, reads DVKVTQSSRYLVKRTGEKVFLECVQDMDHENMFWYRQDPGLGLRLIYFSYDVKMKEKGDIPEGYSVSREKKERFSLILESASTNQTSMYLCASSVWDRVWDEKLFFGSGTQLSVL.

This clone was observed a handful of times. The V gene is TRBV7-9, the J gene TRBJ1-1, with 7 positions matching TRBD1. Germline V gene sequence: CDR1 SEHNR, CDR2 FQNEAQ (reference sequence). The length of the CDR3 is 16 residues. V shed 1 base and J 6 bases; nucleotides not matched to a gene: 11. The DNA of the CDR3 is TGTGCCAGCAGCTTAGTGGCGGGACAGATAGAGGCTGAAGCTTTCTTT. It translates to CASSLVAGQIEAEAFF.

The chain is built from TRBV5-1 and TRBJ2-7; D is undetermined. V lost 0 bases to trimming and J lost 1 base, with 11 bases between them. Germline V gene data show CDR1 as SGHRS and CDR2 as YFSETQ. The CDR3 loop spans 15 amino acids. The CDR3 sequence is CASSLDGPLSYEQYF. The CDR3 DNA follows: TGCGCCAGCAGCTTGGATGGCCCCCTATCCTACGAGCAGTACTTC.

This clone was detected only a few times. J is TRBJ2-7 and V is TRBV9; the D gene is possibly TRBD2 (6 bases). In germline, CDR1 is SGDLS, CDR2 YYNGEE. This CDR3 comprises 17 residues. The V gene lost 0 bases and the J gene lost 3 bases, with 19 bases spanning the gap. The CDR3 reads CASSVEEGTTANYEQYF. DNA for the CDR3: TGTGCCAGCAGCGTAGAGGAGGGAACTACAGCTAACTACGAGCAGTACTTC.

The chain combines TRBV30 with TRBJ1-1; TRBD1 agrees at 9 bases. The germline CDR1 and CDR2 sequences are GTSNPN and SVGIG (reference sequence). CDR3 size: 14 residues. J was trimmed by 1 base and V by 7 bases; bases with no gene match: 7. CDR3 nucleotide sequence: TGTGCCTTACACAGGGGGCTGGGGAACACTGAAGCTTTCTTT. Translating gives CALHRGLGNTEAFF.

The chain links TRBV7-8 to TRBJ2-5; D is perhaps TRBD1 (6 bases). CDR1 and CDR2 from the germline V gene are SGHVS and FQNEAQ. The CDR3 is 14 residues long. Trimming stripped 1 base from V and 1 base from J, with 7 bases between. CDR3 DNA sequence: TGTGCCAGCAGCTTAGTCAGGGGCCAAGAGACCCAGTACTTC. Translated: CASSLVRGQETQYF.

The chain uses TRBV28 and TRBJ1-6, with D maybe TRBD1 (6 bases). From germline, CDR1 is MDHEN and CDR2 SYDVKM. V was trimmed by 6 bases and J by 5 bases, leaving 20 bases between them. This CDR3 is 17 amino acids long. CDR3 residues: CASRFLEIGTNNSPLHF. The CDR3 bases are TGTGCCAGCAGGTTTTTGGAAATAGGGACAAATAATTCACCCCTCCACTTT.

The chain recombines TRBV28 with TRBJ1-5; D remains ambiguous. The CDR3 spans 15 residues. From germline, CDR1 is MDHEN and CDR2 SYDVKM. V was pared by 6 bases and J by 6 bases, with 18 bases between. This chain's CDR3 is CASRVSMGFIQPQHF. CDR3 bases: TGTGCCAGCAGAGTTTCCATGGGGTTTATTCAGCCCCAGCATTTT. The entire variable domain, with the rest obtained from reference TRBV28 and TRBJ1-5, is as follows: DVKVTQSSRYLVKRTGEKVFLECVQDMDHENMFWYRQDPGLGLRLIYFSYDVKMKEKGDIPEGYSVSREKKERFSLILESASTNQTSMYLCASRVSMGFIQPQHFGDGTRLSIL.